The 9 T cell receptor beta chains in this list originate from one sample, sequenced in a study of T cell responses to AZD1222 COVID-19 vaccine. Data came from immunoSEQ multiplex PCR; TCRdb stores just in-frame clones and leaves some out. The sample includes approximately 160,000 clones, approximately 89% of them seen just once. The input for sequencing was peripheral blood, taken on day 0 of AZD1222 vaccination. The receptor source for this set is an adult in good health.

The chain joins TRBV11-2 to TRBJ1-1, with TRBD1 as a possible D gene (5 bases). The germline V gene has CDR1 SGHAT and CDR2 FQNNGV. The CDR3 sequence is 13 residues long. The ends were cut back, 5 bases at V and 1 base at J, with 8 bases in the middle. The CDR3 DNA is TGTGCCAGCAGCCTTACAGGGAACACTGAAGCTTTCTTT. Encoded protein: CASSLTGNTEAFF.

CDR3 in amino acids: CASRWQADSGNTIYF. The DNA of the CDR3 is TGTGCCAGTAGGTGGCAGGCGGACTCTGGAAACACCATATATTTT. The genes are TRBV19 and TRBJ1-3; D remains ambiguous. This CDR3 is built from 15 residues. Germline V gene lookup returns CDR1 LNHDA and CDR2 SQIVND (reference sequence). V was shortened by 6 bases and J by 0 bases, with 12 bases between the two germline ends.

V and J are TRBV11-2 and TRBJ2-1; TRBD2 agrees at 9 bases. With 1 base clipped from V and 2 bases from J, the junction kept 0 bases outside the gene matches. The CDR3 has 15 residues. Germline loops: CDR1 SGHAT, CDR2 FQNNGV. CDR3 amino acids: CASSLGGRAYNEQFF. The DNA of the CDR3 is TGTGCCAGCAGCTTAGGCGGGAGGGCCTACAATGAGCAGTTCTTC.

The chain combines TRBV6-5 with TRBJ1-1; D unclear. CDR3 length: 13 amino acids. The germline V gene encodes CDR1 MNHEY and CDR2 SVGAGI. Trimming pared 6 bases from V and 1 base from J, leaving 9 bases between. This CDR3 reads CASRLVENTEAFF. CDR3 nucleotide sequence: TGTGCCAGCAGATTGGTTGAGAACACTGAAGCTTTCTTT.

The chain recombines TRBV6-2 or TRBV6-3 with TRBJ2-7, with 11 bases that match TRBD2. The germline V gene has CDR1 MNHEY and CDR2 SVGEGT. The CDR3 has 18 amino acids. Germline trimming cut 0 bases from V and 5 bases from J; bases unmatched to any gene: 12. The CDR3 region has the DNA TGTGCCAGCAGTTACTCGGCTCTAGCGGGAGGAGGTTTACACGAGCAGTACTTC. Translated: CASSYSALAGGGLHEQYF.

The rearrangement links TRBV4-2 to TRBJ2-5, with a possible D match to TRBD2 (5 bases). Germline V gene data show CDR1 as LGHNA and CDR2 as YNFKEQ. The CDR3 consists of 16 residues. V lost 0 bases and J lost 2, with 13 bases in between. CDR3 nucleotide sequence: TGTGCCAGCAGCCAAGATGGCCCGGGGAATCAAGAGACCCAGTACTTC. This sequence encodes CASSQDGPGNQETQYF.

The chain links TRBV19 to TRBJ2-7; a possible D gene is TRBD2 (6 bases). CDR1 is LNHDA and CDR2 is SQIVND in the germline V gene (reference sequence). There are 16 residues in the CDR3. V was pared by 0 bases and J by 3 bases, with 15 bases between. The CDR3 DNA reads as TGTGCCAGTAGTATAGAAAATGTCGGGGGAGTCTACGAGCAGTACTTC. The encoded protein is CASSIENVGGVYEQYF.

The chain combines TRBV27 with TRBJ2-1; D is undetermined. V lost 5 bases to trimming and J lost 9 bases, with 11 bases between them. CDR1 and CDR2 (germline): MNHEY, SMNVEV (reference sequence). There are 12 residues in the CDR3. For the CDR3, the DNA is TGTGCCAGCAGTCCCAACTTGGGTGAGCAGTTCTTC. It translates to CASSPNLGEQFF.

V gene TRBV6-1 combines with J gene TRBJ1-2, with 8 bases aligning to TRBD1. V lost 1 base and J lost 4; bases outside the gene matches: 5. Germline CDR1 is MNHNS and CDR2 is SASEGT. The CDR3 sequence is 15 residues long. In DNA form, the CDR3 reads TGTGCCAGCAGTGAAGAGTCAGGGGGCGGCTATGGCTACACCTTC. It translates to CASSEESGGGYGYTF.